These 25 T cell receptor beta chains were sequenced from one sample in a study of beta chain features in type 1 diabetes. Study-level findings and limits: All four CD4+ subsets of Type 1 diabetes patients contained TCRB CDR3s that were moderately but significantly shorter.

Their cognate antigens are unknown. The isolated RNA, all of it, was reverse transcribed, so expressed TCRB transcripts were what got sequenced. Generated by immunoSEQ multiplex PCR, the TCRdb table keeps only in-frame clones and is missing some. The table includes around 250,000 clones, approximately 14% detected once. Specimen: naive CD4+ T cells from blood. The receptors were sampled from a man aged 25 to 40 with type 1 diabetes.

The chain employs TRBV18 and TRBJ2-4; TRBD2 is a possible D gene (5 bases). The V and J ends lost 2 bases and 11 bases respectively, with 13 bases between them. CDR3 length: 13 residues. CDR1 KGHSH and CDR2 LQKENI come from the germline V gene. CDR3 region: CASSPGLEGVQYF. The CDR3 DNA reads TGTGCCAGCTCACCAGGCCTTGAGGGAGTTCAGTACTTC.

This clone was counted once. The chain combines TRBV21-1 with TRBJ2-3; TRBD1 reflects the table's D call only, with no check against the DNA. TRBV21-1 counts as a pseudogene. This CDR3 has 16 amino acids. CDR3 in amino acids: CASSSAGTNPHDTQYF. The CDR3 DNA follows: TGTGCCAGCAGCAGCGCCGGGACAAACCCCCACGATACGCAGTATTTT.

The V call is TRBV11-2, the J call TRBJ1-1; 8 bases match TRBD1. The CDR3 covers 13 residues. J lost 6 bases, V lost 3 bases, and 3 bases had no gene match. From germline, CDR1 is SGHAT and CDR2 FQNNGV. The DNA for the CDR3 is TGTGCCAGCAGCTTGACAGGGGTCGCTGAAGCTTTCTTT. This codes for CASSLTGVAEAFF.

For the CDR3, the DNA is TGCGCCAGCAGCTTGGAGGTTGGCAGGGGAACAAATGGCTACACCTTC. Translating gives CASSLEVGRGTNGYTF. The V and J genes are TRBV5-1 and TRBJ1-2, with D perhaps TRBD1 (6 bases). The V and J ends lost 0 bases and 6 bases respectively, with 18 bases between them. This CDR3 comprises 16 residues. The germline gives CDR1 SGHRS, CDR2 YFSETQ. Using reference TRBV5-1 and TRBJ1-2 for the parts outside the CDR3, the full variable domain is KAGVTQTPRYLIKTRGQQVTLSCSPISGHRSVSWYQQTPGQGLQFLFEYFSETQRNKGNFPGRFSGRQFSNSRSEMNVSTLELGDSALYLCASSLEVGRGTNGYTFGSGTRLTVV.

The rearrangement links TRBV5-4 to TRBJ1-1; D gene uncertain. Trimming took off 5 bases at V and 2 bases at J, with 7 bases between the two ends. CDR1 is SGHNT and CDR2 is YYREEE in the germline V gene (reference sequence). This CDR3 comprises 12 residues. This CDR3 is CASSNGNTEAFF. The CDR3 DNA sequence: TGTGCCAGCAGTAACGGTAACACTGAAGCTTTCTTT. The whole variable domain, remainder taken from reference TRBV5-4 and TRBJ1-1, is ETGVTQSPTHLIKTRGQQVTLRCSSQSGHNTVSWYQQALGQGPQFIFQYYREEENGRGNFPPRFSGLQFPNYSSELNVNALELDDSALYLCASSNGNTEAFFGQGTRLTVV.

The sample holds a few counts of this clone. The chain recombines TRBV30 with TRBJ1-5; 10 bases map to TRBD1. V shed 3 bases and J 1 base; nucleotides not matched to a gene: 3. CDR1 and CDR2 (germline): GTSNPN, SVGIG (reference sequence). The CDR3 length is 15 residues. The CDR3 nucleotides read TGTGCCTGGAGCCCGGACAGGGGGAGCAATCAGCCCCAGCATTTT. Translated: CAWSPDRGSNQPQHF.

The J gene is TRBJ1-2, the V gene TRBV9; 7 positions match TRBD1. The CDR3 is 14 residues long. The ends lost 1 base at V and 2 bases at J; junction bases unmatched: 2. CDR1 is SGDLS and CDR2 is YYNGEE in the germline V gene. This CDR3 reads CASSVPGQNYGYTF. CDR3 DNA: TGTGCCAGCAGCGTACCGGGACAGAACTATGGCTACACCTTC.

This clone was seen a few times. The chain is built from TRBV19 and TRBJ1-5; TRBD1 is a possible D gene (5 bases). The CDR3 is 14 amino acids. Germline V gene data show CDR1 as LNHDA and CDR2 as SQIVND (reference sequence). Trimming cost V 3 bases and J 4 bases, with 10 bases left between them. The CDR3 bases are TGTGCCAGTAGTATGACAGACGAGAATCAGCCCCAGCATTTT. Its protein product is CASSMTDENQPQHF.

V usage is TRBV19 and J usage is TRBJ2-7, with D tentatively TRBD2 (5 bases). Germline loops: CDR1 LNHDA, CDR2 SQIVND (reference sequence). The CDR3 loop spans 14 amino acids. V lost 10 bases to trimming and J lost 3 bases, with 19 bases between them. The CDR3, as DNA: TGTGCCACCCAAGCAGGTCAGACTAACTACGAGCAGTACTTC. This encodes CATQAGQTNYEQYF.

The chain joins TRBV30 to TRBJ2-3, with D tentatively TRBD2 (7 bases). The ends were cut back, 5 bases at V and 0 bases at J, with 18 bases in the middle. CDR3 length: 16 amino acids. The germline V gene has CDR1 GTSNPN and CDR2 SVGIG (reference sequence). CDR3 residues: CAWPGGGRASTDTQYF. CDR3 DNA: TGTGCCTGGCCGGGCGGGGGCAGGGCTAGCACAGATACGCAGTATTTT.

The rearrangement links TRBV9 to TRBJ1-4; weak D call: TRBD1 (6 bases). Trimming left V 3 bases short and J 4 bases short, with 10 bases between. This CDR3 has 14 amino acids. The germline V gene has CDR1 SGDLS and CDR2 YYNGEE. The CDR3 here is CASSAGTLNEKLFF. The CDR3 coding sequence is TGTGCCAGCAGCGCCGGGACACTTAATGAAAAACTGTTTTTT.

The chain joins TRBV15 to TRBJ1-2; 10 bases line up with TRBD1. CDR1 is LNHNV and CDR2 is YYDKDF in the germline V gene (reference sequence). The CDR3 is made up of 17 amino acids. V was clipped by 1 base and J by 6 bases; unmatched bases: 11. The CDR3 DNA is TGTGCCACCAGCAGAGGACAGGGGGCGATTGGGAGAAATGGCTACACCTTC. This translates into CATSRGQGAIGRNGYTF.

This clone was counted between two and nine times. CDR3 sequence reads: CASSLGRESYGYTF. DNA for the CDR3: TGTGCCAGCAGTTTAGGGAGGGAGTCCTACGGCTACACCTTC. The chain uses TRBV27 and TRBJ1-2, with D uncertain. Trimming stripped 2 bases from V and 8 bases from J, with 15 bases between. Germline CDR1 reads MNHEY; CDR2 reads SMNVEV (reference sequence). The length of the CDR3 is 14 residues.

The CDR3 spells CASSERQVTQYF. CDR3 DNA sequence: TGTGCCAGCAGTGAAAGGCAGGTTACGCAGTATTTT. The V and J genes are TRBV2 and TRBJ2-3; D is unclear. The CDR3 spans 12 residues. Germline V gives CDR1 SNHLY, CDR2 FYNNEI. V lost 2 bases, J lost 8 bases, and 8 bases lay in between.

This chain uses TRBV6-5 with TRBJ2-3; D not resolved. Trimming stripped 0 bases from V and 0 bases from J, with 10 bases between. The CDR3 totals 16 residues. CDR1 and CDR2 (germline): MNHEY, SVGAGI. This chain's CDR3 is CASSYSMAASTDTQYF. The DNA for the CDR3 is TGTGCCAGCAGTTACTCGATGGCGGCTAGCACAGATACGCAGTATTTT.

The gene calls are TRBV15 and TRBJ2-7; TRBD1 matches at 8 bases. V was clipped by 0 bases and J by 4 bases; unmatched bases: 11. Germline V gives CDR1 LNHNV, CDR2 YYDKDF (reference sequence). The CDR3 contains 17 residues. As DNA, the CDR3 is TGTGCCACCAGCAGAGACTTGGACGGGACAGGATATTACGAGCAGTACTTC. Translation gives CATSRDLDGTGYYEQYF.

The J gene is TRBJ1-6, the V gene TRBV19; D might be TRBD1 (6 bases). The CDR3 is 15 residues long. V shed 5 bases and J shed 10 bases, with 18 bases lying between them. Germline CDR1 and CDR2: LNHDA and SQIVND (reference sequence). CDR3 in amino acids: CASSAPTGTNSPLHF. The CDR3 DNA reads as TGTGCCAGTAGTGCCCCGACAGGAACGAACTCACCCCTCCACTTT.

V is TRBV5-1 and J is TRBJ2-1, with 10 bases matching TRBD1. This CDR3 comprises 16 residues. Germline V CDR1 and CDR2: SGHRS, YFSETQ. Germline trimming cut 2 bases from V and 5 bases from J; bases unmatched to any gene: 7. The CDR3 DNA follows: TGCGCCAGCAGCTTAGATAGGGGGACAGGGGACAATGAGCAGTTCTTC. It encodes CASSLDRGTGDNEQFF.

This clone was seen more than once but under ten times. V is TRBV29-1 and J is TRBJ2-1; 12 positions agree with TRBD1. The CDR3 contains 15 residues. The J segment lost 7 bases and the V segment lost 4 bases, leaving 8 bases of the junction unmatched. CDR1 is SQVTM, CDR2 ANQGSEA, per germline. CDR3 in DNA: TGCAGCGTTGGTCGGGGGACAGGGGGCAATAATGAGCAGTTCTTC. Amino acid sequence: CSVGRGTGGNNEQFF.

In this sample, this clone turned up a few times. The V and J genes are TRBV4-2 and TRBJ2-3; 11 positions agree with TRBD2. This CDR3 is 17 amino acids long. Germline V lookup: CDR1 LGHNA, CDR2 YNFKEQ. V shed 1 base, J shed 6 bases, and the junction held 9 bases outside the gene matches. CDR3 amino acids: CASSQVLAGGLRDTQYF. CDR3 sequence (DNA): TGTGCCAGCAGCCAAGTGCTAGCGGGGGGCTTAAGGGATACGCAGTATTTT.

This clone came up a few times. This chain connects TRBV5-6 to TRBJ2-1; TRBD1 is a possible D gene (6 bases). The V end lost 4 bases, the J end lost 7 bases, and 12 bases lay between the germline ends. The CDR3 has 13 residues. CDR1 and CDR2 (germline): SGHDT, YYEEEE. CDR3 nucleotide sequence: TGTGCCAGCAGCCGGGGACAAAGGAATGAGCAGTTCTTC. Protein sequence: CASSRGQRNEQFF.

This sequence joins TRBV7-8 and TRBJ1-1; 8 nucleotides match TRBD1. Germline trimming cut 5 bases from V and 1 base from J; bases unmatched to any gene: 9. The CDR3 consists of 16 residues. Germline CDR1 is SGHVS and CDR2 is FQNEAQ. CDR3 amino acids: CASSTHPDRGNTEAFF. The CDR3 DNA sequence: TGTGCCAGCAGCACCCATCCCGACAGGGGGAACACTGAAGCTTTCTTT.

This CDR3 reads CASSVRESEKLFF. DNA of the CDR3: TGTGCCAGCAGTGTCAGGGAAAGCGAAAAACTGTTTTTT. This rearrangement joins TRBV2 to TRBJ1-4; TRBD1 might be the D (5 bases). The CDR3 spans 13 residues. Germline loops: CDR1 SNHLY, CDR2 FYNNEI. V was clipped by 4 bases and J by 8 bases, with 11 bases between them.

This clone occurred a few times. The chain combines TRBV19 with TRBJ1-2; 11 bases match TRBD1. Germline V gene data show CDR1 as LNHDA and CDR2 as SQIVND (reference sequence). The ends lost 7 bases at V and 8 bases at J; junction bases unmatched: 9. The CDR3 runs to 14 residues. CDR3 in amino acids: CASNKDRGPWGYTF. CDR3 bases: TGTGCCAGTAACAAGGACAGGGGGCCCTGGGGCTACACCTTC.

The chain links TRBV10-3 to TRBJ1-2; TRBD1 is a possible D gene (6 bases). CDR1 is ENHRY and CDR2 is SYGVKD in the germline V gene. Trimming cost V 11 bases and J 2 bases, with 15 bases left between them. This CDR3 is 13 amino acids long. CDR3 amino acids: CASGPQGNYGYTF. The CDR3 DNA reads TGTGCCTCTGGGCCCCAGGGGAACTATGGCTACACCTTC.